This T cell receptor beta chain was identified during a study of T cells in Graves' hyperthyroidism and ophthalmopathy. The CDR3 regions of TCR beta were amplified from RNA transcripts. TCR CDR3 underwent first-round RT-PCR with the HTBI primer set. TCRdb fed the multiplex PCR reads into MiXCR, producing one record per CDR3 protein. The data hold under 350,000 distinct CDR3 sequences, with 21% observed a single time. CDR1 and CDR2 (germline): KGHSH, LQKENI. Trimming left V 5 bases short and J 1 base short, with 8 bases between. The CDR3 runs 13 residues. This clonotype was recorded at least ten times. Sequenced input: blood. The clonotype comes from a woman aged 50 to 65 with Graves' hyperthyroidism. The chain joins TRBV18 to TRBJ1-1, with a possible D match to TRBD1 (5 bases). The DNA for the CDR3 is TGTGCCAGCTCATTGACAGAGAACACTGAAGCTTTCTTT. The encoded protein is CASSLTENTEAFF.